This paragraph reports one T cell receptor beta chain. Its specific antigen is unknown. Base qualities are not recorded, but no much larger clone differs from it by a single base. The cohort consisted of approximately 690 healthy bone marrow donors. At the time of sampling, every cohort member was nominally healthy, though immune exposures that went unrecorded were likely present. The donor was CMV seronegative and was included in the group of 352 seronegative cohort members. Every donor gave a peripheral blood sample, and the peripheral blood mononuclear cells from that sample were used for TCR beta sequencing. The Qiagen DNeasy Blood Extraction Kit was used to extract genomic DNA from the blood cell samples. Library preparation used the immunoSEQ multiplex PCR assay. For the multiplex PCR, a mixture combining 60 forward primers for TCR Vbeta segments and 13 reverse primers for TCR Jbeta segments was used. A multiplex PCR assay on genomic DNA amplified the CDR3 region of rearranged TCR beta genes. The Illumina HiSeq System was used to sequence the amplified TCR beta libraries as 87-base-pair reads. The paper's processing steps were these. A later analysis tallied about 77 million unique TCR beta chains across the 700 or so repertoires, and approximately 12 million of those chains were shared by two or more donors. To remove PCR and sequencing errors, raw reads were error-corrected and collapsed into unique sequences using a nearest-neighbor algorithm that merged closely related sequences. V, D and J gene segments were assigned by aligning CDR3 sequences to IMGT reference sequences. For a sequence to be retained, at least a six-nucleotide match to both a V gene segment and a J gene segment was required. Rearrangements were called productive when the CDR3 lacked stop codons and stayed in frame with V and J; all others were non-productive. Following IMGT convention, CDR3 was defined as the stretch from the second conserved V-encoded cysteine up to the conserved J-encoded phenylalanine. The earlier analysis of about 590 of the donors excluded sequences that lacked an unambiguous match to a single V gene segment. In an earlier analysis of approximately 560 of the donors, a V segment was called functional when productive rearrangements were above 56.7%, and segregating when the standard deviation between donors exceeded 5%. A statistical classification framework was built to diagnose cytomegalovirus status from the catalog of TCR beta chain sequences. In a later analysis, V and J genes were assigned by comparing TCR nucleotide sequences against IMGT/GENE-DB human TR gene sequences. In a later analysis, CDR3 sequences and most-parsimonious VDJ recombination scenarios were assigned using the TCRdist pipeline. In a later analysis, every TCR beta chain was defined by the combination of its CDR3 amino acid sequence and its V-gene family, and reads without a unique V-gene family were dropped. To address suspected cross-contamination and a sequencing artifact, a later analysis removed roughly 580 highly shared, low-generation-probability nucleotide sequences. In a later analysis, a clonal expansion index for each public chain was calculated from normalized within-repertoire ranks of inferred template counts. A later analysis computed generation probabilities with a VDJ recombination model fitted to out-of-frame rearrangements, and checked the results against IGoR. Hypergeometric tests were used in a later analysis to score TCR-TCR, TCR-HLA and TCR-CMV co-occurrence, with a repertoire-size bias correction applied to the TCR pairs. To estimate false discovery rates, a later analysis permuted the HLA or CMV assignments 20 times. A later analysis grouped co-occurring TCRs with DBSCAN, adding TCRdist sequence similarity when clustering within HLA-allele-positive subsets. Co-occurrence clustering excluded repertoires with fewer than 30,000 or more than 120,000 public chains, plus five with anomalous nucleotide sharing. The clones in this table, taken by TCRdb from immuneACCESS, are in-frame only. Not every clone is retained; where verified, under half of the shortfall comes from an unresolved V gene, and the cause of the rest is unknown. For V, J and clone size, that table is used; D and trimming come from the DNA. This sample gives some 130,000 clones in total; approximately 80% of them show up just once. The top ten constitute 2% to 2.5% of the sample.

Per the germline V gene, SGHRS is the CDR1 and YFSETQ is the CDR2. Trimming at the junction amounts to 0 bases on V and 4 bases on J, and the germline ends lie 14 bases apart. The CDR3 has 15 amino acids, counting the end cysteine and phenylalanine. Of all the DNA, just the CDR3 is kept, 45 bases in frame from base 1. The data belong to a study of cytomegalovirus exposure and HLA in healthy donors (dated by TCRdb to about 2017). Study-level background: In an earlier analysis of fewer than 750 of the donors, 276 Gb of sequence data and 117 million unique TCR beta sequences from about 179 million T cells were reported. Roughly 300 gigabases of sequencing data and roughly 80 million unique TCR sequences made up an early release that covered 500 to 650 HLA-typed donors. Every repertoire in the discovery cohort had been generated on one and the same sequencing platform. Donor age, sex, ethnicity and CMV serostatus were collected together with the repertoire data. Using immunosequencing, the study profiled T cell repertoires from around 670 subjects and related those repertoires to cytomegalovirus serostatus. The study aimed to test whether cataloging public T cell receptors could reveal signatures of past pathogen exposure. The study combined high-throughput TCR immunosequencing, statistical association of individual TCRs with disease status, and machine learning to predict cytomegalovirus infection status. A few DR-DQ haplotypes were treated as single units for association and clustering because of strong linkage in the cohort. Among roughly 400 genotyped donors of the cohort, an average of approximately 240,000 unique TCR beta nucleotide sequences was sequenced per donor, of which 15% to 20% were non-productive. In a later analysis, previously published TCR beta repertoires from 600 to 850 donors were re-analyzed and high-resolution HLA genotyping was added so that TCR occurrence patterns could be studied. An earlier analysis of around 540 of the donors applied high-throughput TCR beta sequencing to assess whether each TCR beta V gene segment acted as functional or pseudogenic. Of the roughly 400 genotyped donors, more than 75% were placed in the genetic ancestry cluster associated with self-reported Caucasian donors. Both class I and class II loci were covered by HLA typing, at four-digit resolution. Along with the roughly 610-subject first cohort, a separate validation cohort of 120 different subjects was used. In the later analysis, no new phenotypic data were used to find candidate immune exposures; instead, reliance was placed on TCR beta sequences and their occurrence across donors. In a later genetic analysis, genome-wide SNP genotypes for 398 of the 666 donors were used, and that subset was treated as a discovery cohort. The number of donors typed differed by locus, with about 620-630 for A, B, C, DRB1 and DQB1, over 500 for DQA1, 600 to 610 for DPA1, and around 450 for DPB1. Here is what the overall study found, with its caveats: Across donors, most TCR sequences were observed very rarely, whereas some public TCRs were present in many individuals. In vitro tests confirmed that a few of the cytomegalovirus-associated TCR beta chains recognize cytomegalovirus antigens. When HLA alleles, especially DR and DQ, strongly co-occurred, attributing TCR associations to individual alleles was difficult. Because HLA typing was missing for some donors at each locus, association tests included only the typed subset. Correlated functional status among segregating V segments might reflect linkage disequilibrium, but an unknown experimental factor could not be ruled out. A later analysis found that most CMV-associated TCR beta chains appeared HLA-restricted, with HLA associations seemingly driven largely by CMV exposure. The study gave a list of under 200 TCR beta chains associated with cytomegalovirus. In both the original and validation cohorts, the classifier was reported to diagnose cytomegalovirus status with high specificity and sensitivity. V-gene and J-gene trimming of TCR beta chains was associated with a missense DCLRE1C variant in a later genetic analysis, and the association was replicated in an independent cohort. A later analysis found that HLA-associated TCR beta chains were more clonally expanded and had lower generation probabilities than equally common non-associated chains. Because counts were too low, more than 15 rarely observed V segments, including chromosome 9 orphons, were left out of the earlier analysis of 500 to 650 of the donors. At a false discovery rate of 0.05, a later analysis linked roughly 17,000 TCR beta sequences to specific HLA alleles. CMV serostatus was the only immune exposure information available for the cohort. Only TCR beta chains were sequenced in this cohort, and the absence of alpha or paired-chain data limited detectable features. Several of the top co-occurrence clusters appeared to be linked to parvovirus B19, influenza, CMV and Epstein-Barr virus, according to a later analysis. In an earlier analysis of some 500 of the donors, most TCR beta V segments were observed in productive rearrangements about 87% or about 30% of the time, broadly matching IMGT annotations. The presence/absence analyses assumed that sequencing depth was roughly uniform across donors, and that assumption may not be true. A further reported finding was that TCR beta sequences accurately predicted the HLA-A and HLA-B alleles for most subjects in the first cohort. A cluster of highly shared sequence variants was judged likely to represent a technical artifact of the sequencing pipeline. Some IMGT-functional V segments, including TRBV6-2 and TRBV6-3, could not be told apart with the 87-base-pair reads, so those segments were excluded. According to the authors, the approach could potentially be generalized to other disease states and immunological phenotypes. A later analysis found that TCR association rates varied across HLA loci, with DRB1 alleles showing the most associated TCRs and HLA-C alleles the fewest. According to a later genetic analysis, donors in an Asian-associated ancestry cluster had fewer N-insertions in productive TCRs than the approximately 670-donor mean.

Sequenced input: PBMCs. The sequence came from a man aged 30 to 39 in good health and CMV-seronegative. Recombination connected TRBV5-1 to TRBJ2-7; too little of a D gene remains to name it. The bases read TGCGCCAGCAGCTTGGTGCGACTGAAAAAATACGAGCAGTACTTC. This translates into CASSLVRLKKYEQYF.